A single sample is the source of the 13 T cell receptor beta chains below, sequenced in a study of blood T cell repertoires in COVID-19. TCRdb keeps only in-frame clones here, not all; method: immunoSEQ multiplex PCR. The repertoire includes roughly 250,000 clones, around 82% of them detected once, and 0.7% to 1% sits in the top ten. Sequenced sample: peripheral blood. These receptor sequences come from a human donor with COVID-19, enrolled during active disease. The donor label of this sample is uncertain.

Only a few counts were recorded for this clone. The chain employs TRBV30 and TRBJ1-3; D is unclear. CDR3 length equals 15 residues. Per germline, CDR1 GTSNPN and CDR2 SVGIG (reference sequence). Trimming removed 3 bases at V and 0 bases at J, with 12 bases between. The CDR3 DNA reads as TGTGCCTGGAGAGACATTGGCAACTCTGGAAACACCATATATTTT. Amino acid sequence: CAWRDIGNSGNTIYF.

This clone appeared once. The rearrangement links TRBV30 to TRBJ1-4; D is unclear. With 1 base removed from V and 4 bases from J, the gap between germline ends came to 7 bases. This CDR3 region has 13 residues. CDR1 and CDR2 from the germline V gene are GTSNPN and SVGIG (reference sequence). The CDR3 DNA reads TGTGCCTGGAGTGCGAACTATAATGAAAAACTGTTTTTT. This translates into CAWSANYNEKLFF.

This clone was observed a single time. CDR3 sequence (DNA): TGTGCCAGCAGCCCCAACAGGGGAATGCAAGAGACCCAGTACTTC. Its translation: CASSPNRGMQETQYF. V is TRBV7-8 and J is TRBJ2-5; 7 nucleotides match TRBD1. The CDR3 sequence is 15 residues long. Germline values: CDR1 SGHVS, CDR2 FQNEAQ. Trimming at V came to 5 bases and at J to 2 bases, leaving 8 bases not matched to a gene.

The V gene is TRBV7-8, the J gene TRBJ1-5; 7 bases map to TRBD1. CDR1 is SGHVS, CDR2 FQNEAQ, per germline. This CDR3 comprises 16 residues. V shed 5 bases and J 3 bases; nucleotides not matched to a gene: 10. The CDR3 coding sequence is TGTGCCAGCAGCCCACTGACAGGGATCTCCAATCAGCCCCAGCATTTT. Translating gives CASSPLTGISNQPQHF.

The rearrangement joins TRBV27 to TRBJ2-7; 11 bases are shared with TRBD2. CDR1 is MNHEY, CDR2 SMNVEV, per germline (reference sequence). With V trimmed by 7 bases and J by 4 bases, 9 bases remained unmatched. The CDR3 runs 15 residues. CDR3 amino acids: CASTREASGRYEQYF. CDR3 nucleotides: TGTGCCAGCACCCGTGAGGCTAGCGGGAGGTACGAGCAGTACTTC.

The chain couples TRBV25-1 to TRBJ1-6; no clear D. Germline V gene sequence: CDR1 MGHDK, CDR2 SYGVNS. CDR3 length: 14 residues. The V end was cut by 8 bases, the J end by 7 bases, with 15 bases between. DNA of the CDR3: TGTGCCAGCGGAGGCACCGCGGGCAATTCACCCCTCCACTTT. It is translated as CASGGTAGNSPLHF.

The J gene is TRBJ1-4, the V gene TRBV7-2; weak D call: TRBD1 (6 bases). This CDR3 has 15 amino acids. Trimming shortened V by 1 base and J by 7 bases, and 13 bases separated the two germline ends. Germline V gene sequence: CDR1 SGHTA, CDR2 FQGNSA. CDR3 sequence (DNA): TGTGCCAGCAGCTTAGGGGGGCACTCAAGTGAAAAACTGTTTTTT. Protein product: CASSLGGHSSEKLFF.

This clone came up a few times. The gene calls are TRBV19 and TRBJ2-7, with 11 bases lining up with TRBD2. This CDR3 spans 15 amino acids. CDR1 is LNHDA and CDR2 is SQIVND in the germline V gene (reference sequence). The trim removed 1 base at V and 7 bases at J, leaving 6 bases unmatched. CDR3 protein: CASSIAGTSGGEQYF. The CDR3 nucleotides read TGTGCCAGTAGTATAGCCGGGACTAGCGGCGGGGAGCAGTACTTC.

The chain combines TRBV11-3 with TRBJ1-1, with a weak D call TRBD1 (5 bases). The V gene lost 2 bases and the J gene lost 2 bases, with 9 bases spanning the gap. CDR1 and CDR2 (germline): SGHNT, YENEEA. CDR3 length: 14 amino acids. CDR3 amino acids: CASSLTGQNTEAFF. The CDR3 DNA is TGTGCCAGCAGCTTAACAGGCCAAAACACTGAAGCTTTCTTT.

The chain uses TRBV5-1 and TRBJ2-4; the match to TRBD2 covers 9 bases. V was clipped by 4 bases and J by 6 bases; unmatched bases: 5. The CDR3 length is 14 residues. In germline, CDR1 is SGHRS, CDR2 YFSETQ. CDR3 sequence: CASSPGLARNIQYF. Written as DNA, the CDR3 is TGCGCCAGCAGCCCAGGACTAGCGAGAAACATTCAGTACTTC.

The chain links TRBV2 to TRBJ2-5, with 9 bases that match TRBD2. In germline, CDR1 is SNHLY, CDR2 FYNNEI. The CDR3 runs 16 residues. The J segment lost 7 bases and the V segment lost 5 bases, leaving 14 bases of the junction unmatched. CDR3: CASSRRLADLIGTQYF. The CDR3 DNA reads as TGTGCCAGCAGTCGGAGACTAGCGGACCTCATCGGGACCCAGTACTTC.

The chain joins TRBV6-5 to TRBJ1-1; D is undetermined. The germline V gene encodes CDR1 MNHEY and CDR2 SVGAGI. CDR3 size: 15 residues. V was shortened by 0 bases and J by 4 bases, with 12 bases between the two germline ends. The CDR3 region is CASSYSTGAGTEAFF. CDR3 nucleotides: TGTGCCAGCAGTTACTCGACGGGCGCGGGCACTGAAGCTTTCTTT.

The chain has TRBV28 and TRBJ1-2; 9 positions match TRBD1. V shed 6 bases and J 0 bases; nucleotides not matched to a gene: 5. CDR1 and CDR2 from the germline V gene are MDHEN and SYDVKM. The CDR3 totals 15 residues. CDR3 sequence (DNA): TGTGCCAGCAGCCGGGACAGGGTAACTAACTATGGCTACACCTTC. Its translation: CASSRDRVTNYGYTF.